This T cell receptor beta chain came from a study of blood T cell repertoires in COVID-19. In terms of age and location, participants ranged from roughly 18 to 95 years and lived in about two dozen US areas. The CDR3 contains 16 residues. Germline-derived CDR1 and CDR2 are MGHRA and YSYEKL. V was clipped by 3 bases and J by 3 bases, with 14 bases between them. Authors' methods: Amplification of reference gene primers was used by the study to estimate nucleated cell counts. Produced via immunoSEQ multiplex PCR; TCRdb's table is partial and in-frame only. From that table come the V and J calls and clone size; the DNA was used to work out D and trimming. This sample has about 250,000 clones, with about nine tenths found just once.

Sequenced input: PBMCs or T cells enriched from blood (not recorded which). J is TRBJ2-2 and V is TRBV4-1; weak D call: TRBD2 (5 bases). The TCR originated in a woman between 45 and 60 years old who had recovered from COVID-19. The DNA of the CDR3 is TGCGCCAGCAGCCAGGTCGCTGGGAGCTACACCGGGGAGCTGTTTTTT. Translated: CASSQVAGSYTGELFF.